The T cell receptor beta chain described here comes from a study of blood T cell repertoires in COVID-19. V dropped 7 bases and J dropped 8; count of bases not matched to a gene: 14. From germline, CDR1 is SGHRS and CDR2 YFSETQ. This CDR3 spans 15 amino acids. Profiling relied on immunoSEQ multiplex PCR, and the TCRdb table lists in-frame clones only, not all of them. This repertoire shows 110,000 or so clones, roughly 87% found once; its top ten account for roughly 8%. The sequenced sample was peripheral blood. This receptor was obtained from a human donor in a cohort sampled during active COVID-19. This chain joins TRBV5-1 and TRBJ2-1, with 8 bases aligning to TRBD2. The CDR3 nucleotides are TGCGCCAGCGGTCGGCGGGGGGAACCTACGGATGAGCAGTTCTTC. Amino acid sequence: CASGRRGEPTDEQFF.